This entry lists 23 T cell receptor beta chains sequenced from one sample in a study of blood T cell repertoires in COVID-19. This table comes from immunoSEQ multiplex PCR, and its TCRdb copy is limited to in-frame clones, with some not included. The sample has around 200,000 clones; 90% are singletons. Sequencing used peripheral blood. These TCRs come from a man aged 50 or older with acute or convalescent COVID-19.

J is TRBJ1-1 and V is TRBV5-6, with 7 bases fitting TRBD1. The CDR3 is made up of 15 amino acids. V shed 3 bases, J shed 1 base, and the junction held 6 bases outside the gene matches. Per the germline V gene, CDR1 is SGHDT and CDR2 is YYEEEE. CDR3: CASSSSWTGNTEAFF. CDR3 DNA sequence: TGTGCCAGCAGCTCATCCTGGACAGGGAACACTGAAGCTTTCTTT. The full variable domain, its missing parts supplied by reference TRBV5-6 and TRBJ1-1, is DAGVTQSPTHLIKTRGQQVTLRCSPKSGHDTVSWYQQALGQGPQFIFQYYEEEERQRGNFPDRFSGHQFPNYSSELNVNALLLGDSALYLCASSSSWTGNTEAFFGQGTRLTVV.

The rearrangement links TRBV24-1 to TRBJ2-2; D might be TRBD1 (6 bases). In germline, CDR1 is KGHDR, CDR2 SFDVKD. Trimming removed 7 bases at V and 5 bases at J, with 10 bases between. The CDR3 loop spans 13 amino acids. CDR3 protein: CATRADRTGELFF. CDR3 nucleotides: TGTGCCACCAGGGCGGACAGAACCGGGGAGCTGTTTTTT.

J is TRBJ1-3 and V is TRBV27, with unresolved D. This CDR3 has 14 residues. Looked up from germline, CDR1 is MNHEY and CDR2 is SMNVEV (reference sequence). Trimming stripped 4 bases from V and 3 bases from J, with 10 bases between. The CDR3 spells CASSSSGGGNTIYF. As DNA, the CDR3 is TGTGCCAGCAGTTCATCAGGAGGTGGAAACACCATATATTTT.

CDR3: CASSFLDRGNQPQHF. The CDR3 DNA sequence: TGTGCCAGCAGTTTCCTGGACAGGGGCAATCAGCCCCAGCATTTT. The chain links TRBV28 to TRBJ1-5; 8 nucleotides line up with TRBD1. CDR3 length: 15 amino acids. The J segment lost 2 bases and the V segment lost 3 bases, leaving 3 bases of the junction unmatched. Germline CDR1 MDHEN, CDR2 SYDVKM.

J is TRBJ2-3 and V is TRBV6-6; tentative D call: TRBD2 (6 bases). The CDR3 has 15 amino acids. V gave up 4 bases and J gave up 0 bases, with 11 bases separating them. Germline V lookup: CDR1 MNHNY, CDR2 SVGAGI (reference sequence). The CDR3, as DNA: TGTGCCAGCAGTTCTGGCGGGACTAGCACAGATACGCAGTATTTT. As protein: CASSSGGTSTDTQYF.

V is TRBV7-8 and J is TRBJ1-1; D remains ambiguous. Germline CDR1 SGHVS, CDR2 FQNEAQ. The CDR3 is made up of 17 amino acids. Trimming cost V 5 bases and J 0 bases, with 19 bases left between them. The CDR3 nucleotides read TGTGCCAGCAGCCAATCCCCCGGGAGGCCCCTGAACACTGAAGCTTTCTTT. As protein: CASSQSPGRPLNTEAFF.

The chain links TRBV29-1 to TRBJ2-3; D is undetermined. This CDR3 is built from 13 residues. V was trimmed by 3 bases and J by 9 bases, leaving 16 bases between them. From germline, CDR1 is SQVTM and CDR2 ANQGSEA. Here the CDR3 DNA reads TGCAGCGTTGACCTCCCCAGCGTAAACACGCAGTATTTT. It specifies CSVDLPSVNTQYF.

The chain has TRBV7-3 and TRBJ2-7, with TRBD1 matching 9 bases. CDR1 is SGHTA and CDR2 is FQGTGA in the germline V gene. CDR3 size: 15 residues. The J segment lost 3 bases and the V segment lost 5 bases, leaving 8 bases of the junction unmatched. Here the CDR3 DNA reads TGTGCCAGCAGCCCGACCGGGACAGGGCTCTACGAGCAGTACTTC. Protein: CASSPTGTGLYEQYF.

The rearrangement joins TRBV10-3 to TRBJ2-1, with 9 bases matching TRBD2. Trimming cost V 3 bases and J 11 bases; bases outside gene matches: 8. CDR3 length: 14 amino acids. CDR1 is ENHRY and CDR2 is SYGVKD in the germline V gene. CDR3 nucleotides: TGTGCCATCAGTGACGGGGCCGCGGGAGGGCAGCAGTTCTTC. This gives the protein CAISDGAAGGQQFF.

J is TRBJ2-7 and V is TRBV7-9, with D perhaps TRBD1 (6 bases). Trimming removed 0 bases from V and 8 bases from J, with 20 bases in between. There are 16 residues in the CDR3. Germline CDR1 and CDR2: SEHNR and FQNEAQ (reference sequence). CDR3: CASSLANWVQGDQQYF. In DNA, the CDR3 is TGTGCCAGCAGCTTAGCGAATTGGGTACAGGGCGACCAGCAGTACTTC. Based on the CDR3 plus reference TRBV7-9 and TRBJ2-7, the full variable domain is DTGVSQNPRHKITKRGQNVTFRCDPISEHNRLYWYRQTLGQGPEFLTYFQNEAQLEKSRLLSDRFSAERPKGSFSTLEIQRTEQGDSAMYLCASSLANWVQGDQQYFGPGTRLTVT.

This rearrangement joins TRBV6-5 to TRBJ2-1, with 11 bases that match TRBD2. CDR3 length: 15 amino acids. The V segment lost 7 bases and the J segment 7 bases; nucleotides outside the gene matches: 9. Per the germline V gene, CDR1 is MNHEY and CDR2 is SVGAGI. CDR3 sequence reads: CASNGRLAGTNEQFF. CDR3 sequence (DNA): TGTGCCAGCAACGGGAGACTAGCGGGAACGAATGAGCAGTTCTTC.

The CDR3 nucleotides are TGTGCCAGCAGCCCGGGACTAGCGGGAGGTCGTCGGGAGACCCAGTACTTC. The encoded protein is CASSPGLAGGRRETQYF. This rearrangement joins TRBV3-1 (or the pseudogene TRBV3-2) to TRBJ2-5; 15 bases map to TRBD2. Trimming at V came to 4 bases and at J to 5 bases, leaving 8 bases not matched to a gene. Germline CDR1 and CDR2: LGHDT and YNNKEL (reference sequence). The CDR3 has 17 residues.

The rearrangement uses TRBV7-3 and TRBJ2-3; 7 bases map to TRBD1. The length of the CDR3 is 15 residues. CDR1 and CDR2 from the germline V gene are SGHTA and FQGTGA. J lost 6 bases, V lost 5 bases, and 11 bases had no gene match. The DNA for the CDR3 is TGTGCCAGCAGCCTAGGGGGCCTGCGCGTGGATACGCAGTATTTT. Protein sequence: CASSLGGLRVDTQYF.

This chain uses TRBV7-2 with TRBJ2-4; D is perhaps TRBD1 (6 bases). This CDR3 is built from 14 residues. With 5 bases removed from V and 0 bases from J, the gap between germline ends came to 8 bases. Germline V gives CDR1 SGHTA, CDR2 FQGNSA. This CDR3 reads CASSSRGAKNIQYF. As DNA, the CDR3 is TGTGCCAGCAGCAGCAGGGGAGCCAAAAACATTCAGTACTTC.

V gene TRBV5-4 combines with J gene TRBJ1-2; the D gene is possibly TRBD1 (5 bases). V shed 2 bases and J shed 4 bases, with 12 bases lying between them. CDR3 size: 14 residues. CDR1 and CDR2 from the germline V gene are SGHNT and YYREEE (reference sequence). The CDR3 sequence: CASSFLFGGYGYTF. DNA of the CDR3: TGTGCCAGCAGCTTTTTATTCGGGGGCTATGGCTACACCTTC.

The CDR3 DNA reads as TGCAGCGTGGGGCCACAGGGGGCTGGAAACACCATATATTTT. Amino acids: CSVGPQGAGNTIYF. The genes are TRBV29-1 and TRBJ1-3; 8 bases align to TRBD1. CDR3 length equals 14 residues. Germline V gene sequence: CDR1 SQVTM, CDR2 ANQGSEA. V was pared by 6 bases and J by 2 bases, with 6 bases of the junction left unmatched. The full variable domain, with the rest looked up from reference TRBV29-1 and TRBJ1-3, is SAVISQKPSRDICQRGTSLTIQCQVDSQVTMMFWYRQQPGQSLTLIATANQGSEATYESGFVIDKFPISRPNLTFSTLTVSNMSPEDSSIYLCSVGPQGAGNTIYFGEGSWLTVV.

V is TRBV5-4 and J is TRBJ2-1, with TRBD2 as a possible D gene (7 bases). Germline V gene data show CDR1 as SGHNT and CDR2 as YYREEE (reference sequence). The ends were cut back, 3 bases at V and 6 bases at J, with 16 bases in the middle. This CDR3 is 15 amino acids long. CDR3 bases: TGTGCCAGCAGCTCAAGGGGGGGGGCCCGCAATGAGCAGTTCTTC. Translated, it gives CASSSRGGARNEQFF. The full variable domain, with the rest looked up from reference TRBV5-4 and TRBJ2-1, is ETGVTQSPTHLIKTRGQQVTLRCSSQSGHNTVSWYQQALGQGPQFIFQYYREEENGRGNFPPRFSGLQFPNYSSELNVNALELDDSALYLCASSSRGGARNEQFFGPGTRLTVL.

The chain combines TRBV5-1 with TRBJ1-2; D is possibly TRBD1 (6 bases). The CDR3 contains 14 residues. V lost 3 bases to trimming and J lost 6 bases, with 15 bases between them. CDR1 and CDR2 (germline): SGHRS, YFSETQ. The CDR3 protein is CASSSTGSLDGYTF. The CDR3 region has the DNA TGCGCCAGCAGCTCAACAGGGAGCCTAGATGGCTACACCTTC.

This clone was counted a few times. The chain employs TRBV28 and TRBJ2-5; no definite D call. Germline loops: CDR1 MDHEN, CDR2 SYDVKM. The CDR3 sequence is 13 residues long. Trimming removed 3 bases at V and 5 bases at J, with 10 bases between. In DNA, the CDR3 is TGTGCCAGCAGTTTCCGAGGTGCGGAGACCCAGTACTTC. The encoded protein is CASSFRGAETQYF.

V usage is TRBV29-1 and J usage is TRBJ2-1, with a possible D match to TRBD2 (5 bases). V was shortened by 7 bases and J by 1 base, with 14 bases between the two germline ends. From germline, CDR1 is SQVTM and CDR2 ANQGSEA. This CDR3 is 14 amino acids long. The DNA of the CDR3 is TGCAGCGCCCTGGGTCGCGGGTCCTACAATGAGCAGTTCTTC. As protein: CSALGRGSYNEQFF.

The CDR3 DNA is TGTGCCAGCAGCGTTACTAATTACAATGAGCAGTTCTTC. This codes for CASSVTNYNEQFF. The rearrangement joins TRBV9 to TRBJ2-1; D is unresolved. The germline V gene has CDR1 SGDLS and CDR2 YYNGEE. V was trimmed by 2 bases and J by 4 bases, leaving 7 bases between them. This CDR3 is built from 13 residues.

The J gene is TRBJ2-7, the V gene TRBV6-5; possible D gene TRBD2, 5 bases. V was cut by 6 bases and J by 10 bases, with 16 bases left in between. CDR3 length: 12 amino acids. Germline CDR1 is MNHEY and CDR2 is SVGAGI. CDR3 in DNA: TGTGCCAGCAGCCGCACCCCGGGAAAACAGTACGTC. Translating it yields CASSRTPGKQYV.

The genes are TRBV11-2 and TRBJ2-4, with D perhaps TRBD1 (5 bases). The germline CDR1 and CDR2 sequences are SGHAT and FQNNGV. V lost 2 bases and J 0 bases, leaving 20 bases between the germline ends. CDR3 length: 19 residues. Here the CDR3 reads CASSLRPGQLRLAKNIQYF. In DNA, the CDR3 is TGTGCCAGCAGCTTACGTCCAGGGCAACTGCGATTAGCCAAAAACATTCAGTACTTC.